This T cell receptor beta chain derives from a study of blood T cell repertoires in COVID-19. Some clones are missing from TCRdb's copy, which holds only in-frame ones; the method was immunoSEQ multiplex PCR. Among tens of thousands of clones listed, around 86% were seen once. CDR1 MNHEY and CDR2 SVGAGI come from the germline V gene. CDR3 length equals 15 residues. The V gene end was trimmed by 5 bases and the J gene end by 2 bases; junction bases not matched to a gene: 4. The sample comprised peripheral blood. This chain connects TRBV6-5 to TRBJ1-1; TRBD1 matches at 11 bases. The sequence derives from a man aged 50 or older with active COVID-19. This CDR3 is CASSPGTGGNTEAFF. The CDR3 DNA sequence: TGTGCCAGCAGTCCCGGGACAGGGGGTAACACTGAAGCTTTCTTT.